The entry that follows covers one T cell receptor beta chain sequence. Its target is not known. Focal radiation with ipilimumab CTLA-4 blockade was given to patients with chemo-refractory metastatic non-small-cell lung cancer. The sample is drawn from a study of radiotherapy plus CTLA-4 blockade in lung cancer. Study background: Objective response was observed in roughly a sixth of patients, and disease control in around 31%. Study-wide findings and caveats: An expansion of tumor-derived TCR clones occurred in blood after radiotherapy plus ipilimumab. According to reports, early shifts in blood T cell clones, alongside interferon-beta, forecast response most accurately.

CDR3 length: 15 amino acids. Germline V lookup: CDR1 MNHNS, CDR2 SASEGT. J gave up 3 bases and V 8 bases, and 10 bases lay outside the gene matches. Assay used: immunoSEQ multiplex PCR; TCRdb lists only in-frame clones, some missing. Here the sample spans about 99,000 clones, 88% being singletons. The material was peripheral blood, obtained from a patient treated with radiotherapy plus ipilimumab. This sequence originates from a human donor with non-small cell lung cancer that progressed on radiotherapy plus ipilimumab. The chain combines TRBV6-1 with TRBJ1-5, with 7 positions matching TRBD1. CDR3 protein: CASWPGTALNQPQHF. The DNA of the CDR3 is TGTGCCAGCTGGCCCGGGACAGCCCTCAATCAGCCCCAGCATTTT.